The 15 T cell receptor beta chains given below trace back to one sample, sequenced in a study of spatial heterogeneity in lung cancer. Time point meaning: blood at routine non-recurrence follow-up after resection. TCRdb analysed the 5' RACE reads with MiXCR anew, one entry per CDR3 protein. The sample lists about 36,000 distinct CDR3 sequences, 6.5% to 9.5% occurring once. The specimen comprised PBMCs, sampled at follow-up. The receptor set was obtained from a male donor with early-stage non-small cell lung cancer.

This clonotype was counted at least ten times. This rearrangement joins TRBV4-2 to TRBJ1-1, with 7 positions matching TRBD1. The CDR3 totals 12 residues. The V segment lost 3 bases and the J segment 7 bases; nucleotides outside the gene matches: 2. Germline CDR1 LGHNA, CDR2 YNFKEQ. The CDR3 DNA reads TGTGCCAGCAGCCAGGGACAGAGTGAAGCTTTCTTT. Translation: CASSQGQSEAFF.

This clonotype has a handful of counts. The gene calls are TRBV18 and TRBJ2-3; D uncertain. Germline loops: CDR1 KGHSH, CDR2 LQKENI. Between the trimmed V and J ends, which lost 2 bases and 2 bases, there was a span of 11 bases. This CDR3 comprises 15 residues. The CDR3 loop reads CASSPAAQTTDTQYF. DNA of the CDR3: TGTGCCAGCTCACCAGCCGCACAGACCACAGATACGCAGTATTTT.

In its sample, this clonotype was seen many times. Relative to the germline gene, one junction end is altered; a read error may explain this. The genes are TRBV30 and TRBJ1-5; 9 bases agree with TRBD1. The length of the CDR3 is 14 residues. Germline V lookup: CDR1 GTSNPN, CDR2 SVGIG (reference sequence). DNA of the CDR3: TGTGCCTGGACCCGGGGACAGGGCAACCAGCCCCAGCATTTT. This codes for CAWTRGQGNQPQHF.

This clonotype occurred many times. This rearrangement joins TRBV28 to TRBJ2-1; weak D call: TRBD1 (6 bases). Germline CDR1 MDHEN, CDR2 SYDVKM. This CDR3 spans 13 amino acids. V was cut by 7 bases and J by 0 bases, with 7 bases left in between. The CDR3 nucleotides read TGTGCCAGCAACAGGGCCTCCTACAATGAGCAGTTCTTC. Amino acid sequence: CASNRASYNEQFF.

This clonotype was detected ten times or more. This rearrangement joins TRBV11-2 to TRBJ2-2; D uncertain. The CDR3 covers 13 residues. V was clipped by 5 bases and J by 5 bases, with 9 bases between them. The germline CDR1 and CDR2 sequences are SGHAT and FQNNGV. The CDR3 DNA follows: TGTGCCAGCAGCCCCCAGTTTACCGGGGAGCTGTTTTTT. Its translation: CASSPQFTGELFF. Combining the CDR3 with reference TRBV11-2 and TRBJ2-2 gives the whole variable domain EAGVAQSPRYKIIEKRQSVAFWCNPISGHATLYWYQQILGQGPKLLIQFQNNGVVDDSQLPKDRFSAERLKGVDSTLKIQPAKLEDSAVYLCASSPQFTGELFFGEGSRLTVL.

This clonotype was found many times. The gene calls are TRBV13 and TRBJ1-2; a weak D match, TRBD1 (5 bases). The V and J ends lost 3 bases and 8 bases respectively, with 16 bases between them. CDR1 PRHDT and CDR2 FYEKMQ come from the germline V gene (reference sequence). This CDR3 comprises 14 residues. CDR3 coding DNA: TGTGCCAGCAGCTTCGGAGGGACCAGGATAGGCTACACCTTC. Residues: CASSFGGTRIGYTF. The full variable domain, completed using reference TRBV13 and TRBJ1-2, is AAGVIQSPRHLIKEKRETATLKCYPIPRHDTVYWYQQGPGQDPQFLISFYEKMQSDKGSIPDRFSAQQFSDYHSELNMSSLELGDSALYFCASSFGGTRIGYTFGSGTRLTVV.

At least ten counts were recorded for this clonotype. This chain uses TRBV2 with TRBJ2-1; D is possibly TRBD2 (5 bases). The CDR3 runs to 16 residues. Germline V gives CDR1 SNHLY, CDR2 FYNNEI. The ends were cut back, 7 bases at V and 0 bases at J, with 16 bases in the middle. The chain's CDR3 is CASTRRDALSYNEQFF. As DNA, the CDR3 is TGTGCCAGCACTCGACGGGATGCCCTCTCCTACAATGAGCAGTTCTTC.

This clonotype occurred many times. The chain has TRBV18 and TRBJ2-7, with D tentatively TRBD2 (6 bases). With 6 bases removed from V and 5 bases from J, the gap between germline ends came to 14 bases. Germline CDR1 reads KGHSH; CDR2 reads LQKENI. The CDR3 is made up of 13 amino acids. In DNA form, the CDR3 reads TGTGCCAGCTCCCCCGGTTGGGAGGACGAGCAGTACTTC. As protein: CASSPGWEDEQYF.

This clonotype was counted ten times or more. The chain has TRBV3-1 and TRBJ1-1; D may be TRBD1 (5 bases). The CDR3 has 15 amino acids. V was clipped by 0 bases and J by 7 bases, with 15 bases between them. Germline CDR1 LGHDT, CDR2 YNNKEL (reference sequence). CDR3 residues: CASSQDLGGVREAFF. CDR3 DNA sequence: TGTGCCAGCAGCCAAGATTTAGGAGGGGTTCGTGAAGCTTTCTTT.

This clonotype was recorded at least ten times. The chain carries TRBV10-3 and TRBJ2-1; D remains unclear. V dropped 2 bases and J dropped 6 bases, with 5 bases sitting between them. Germline CDR1 reads ENHRY; CDR2 reads SYGVKD. The CDR3 length is 12 residues. Here the CDR3 reads CAISEESNEQFF. The DNA for the CDR3 is TGTGCCATCAGTGAGGAAAGCAATGAGCAGTTCTTC.

This clonotype was detected many times. The rearrangement joins TRBV6-1 to TRBJ2-5; D tentatively reads TRBD1 or TRBD2 (5 bases each). V was shortened by 10 bases and J by 1 base, with 16 bases between the two germline ends. CDR1 is MNHNS, CDR2 SASEGT, per germline. The CDR3 consists of 14 residues. This chain's CDR3 is CATPGPRIQETQYF. CDR3 coding DNA: TGTGCCACCCCGGGACCGAGAATCCAAGAGACCCAGTACTTC.

The chain recombines TRBV3-1 with TRBJ2-4, with a weak D call TRBD1 (6 bases). The CDR3 loop spans 16 amino acids. V was shortened by 0 bases and J by 6 bases, with 15 bases between the two germline ends. Germline V gene sequence: CDR1 LGHDT, CDR2 YNNKEL (reference sequence). CDR3: CASSQDEGVGRNIQYF. The CDR3, as DNA: TGTGCCAGCAGCCAAGATGAGGGGGTGGGCCGAAACATTCAGTACTTC.

This clonotype was detected many times. V usage is TRBV20-1 and J usage is TRBJ2-1, with 9 bases aligning to TRBD2. Germline CDR1 reads DFQATT; CDR2 reads SNEGSKA (reference sequence). J gave up 4 bases and V 1 base, and 5 bases lay outside the gene matches. This CDR3 has 15 residues. The CDR3 region is CSARVSSGVYNEQFF. DNA for the CDR3: TGCAGTGCTAGAGTGTCTAGCGGGGTATACAATGAGCAGTTCTTC.

This clonotype was recorded many times. The rearrangement uses TRBV5-4 and TRBJ2-2, with D uncertain. CDR1 SGHNT and CDR2 YYREEE come from the germline V gene (reference sequence). The CDR3 spans 15 residues. V gave up 3 bases and J gave up 0 bases, with 9 bases separating them. The chain's CDR3 is CASSSDWANTGELFF. The CDR3 nucleotides are TGTGCCAGCAGCTCCGACTGGGCGAACACCGGGGAGCTGTTTTTT.

In its sample, this clonotype was seen many times. The chain carries TRBV11-2 and TRBJ2-7; D is unresolved. The CDR3 is made up of 16 amino acids. Germline V gives CDR1 SGHAT, CDR2 FQNNGV. V shed 0 bases and J shed 2 bases, with 14 bases lying between them. The CDR3 region has the DNA TGTGCCAGCAGCTTAGAACGCGGTGTGAGAACCTACGAGCAGTACTTC. Translating gives CASSLERGVRTYEQYF.